These 15 T cell receptor beta chains were all obtained from the same sample, sequenced in a study of PD-L1 blockade in urothelial cancer. Here immunoSEQ multiplex PCR was the method, and the copy in TCRdb shows in-frame clones only, minus some. This sample yields just under 30,000 clones, of which around 84% are seen a single time; less than 2% belongs to the top ten. Sample: PBMCs, taken around atezolizumab (anti-PD-L1) treatment. These receptors all come from a man between 45 and 60 years old with urothelial cancer.

The chain employs TRBV18 and TRBJ1-2, with a possible D match to TRBD1 (5 bases). The CDR3 length is 14 residues. Trimming stripped 3 bases from V and 3 bases from J, with 11 bases between. In germline, CDR1 is KGHSH, CDR2 LQKENI. CDR3 region: CASSPAGYDYGYTF. The DNA of the CDR3 is TGTGCCAGCTCACCGGCAGGGTATGACTATGGCTACACCTTC.

J is TRBJ2-7 and V is TRBV7-9; D is unclear. The CDR3 has 14 residues. The germline V and J ends were trimmed by 2 bases and 1 base, with 9 bases remaining between them. Germline values: CDR1 SEHNR, CDR2 FQNEAQ (reference sequence). The CDR3 DNA reads TGTGCCAGCAGCTTATCTTCTCAGTCCTACGAGCAGTACTTC. Translated, it gives CASSLSSQSYEQYF.

V usage is TRBV7-9 and J usage is TRBJ2-7; 10 nucleotides align to TRBD2. The CDR3 consists of 15 residues. Per germline, CDR1 SEHNR and CDR2 FQNEAQ (reference sequence). After removal of 2 bases from V and 6 bases from J, the junction contained 7 bases not matched to a gene. The CDR3 nucleotides read TGTGCCAGCAGCTTAATCAGCGGGGGGGCCGCCGAGCAGTACTTC. This codes for CASSLISGGAAEQYF.

The V and J genes are TRBV19 and TRBJ1-1; D is possibly TRBD1 (5 bases). V shed 1 base and J shed 1 base, with 7 bases lying between them. Germline V gene lookup returns CDR1 LNHDA and CDR2 SQIVND (reference sequence). The CDR3 runs 14 residues. The DNA for the CDR3 is TGTGCCAGTAGTATAGTAGGGGAGAACACTGAAGCTTTCTTT. Translated, it gives CASSIVGENTEAFF.

This rearrangement joins TRBV7-9 to TRBJ2-3; possibly TRBD1 for D (6 bases). This CDR3 region has 14 residues. The germline V gene has CDR1 SEHNR and CDR2 FQNEAQ (reference sequence). V gave up 5 bases and J gave up 1 base, with 10 bases separating them. CDR3 sequence (DNA): TGTGCCAGCAGCACCGGGACACGCACAGATACGCAGTATTTT. Translating gives CASSTGTRTDTQYF.

The V gene is TRBV11-2, the J gene TRBJ2-2, with no clear D. CDR1 and CDR2 from the germline V gene are SGHAT and FQNNGV. CDR3 size: 15 residues. The V end was cut by 0 bases, the J end by 0 bases, with 5 bases between. In nucleotides, the CDR3 is TGTGCCAGCAGCTTAGATCCGGCGAACACCGGGGAGCTGTTTTTT. This gives the protein CASSLDPANTGELFF.

This clone was counted a single time. V usage is TRBV6-5 and J usage is TRBJ2-6; tentative D call: TRBD1 (5 bases). CDR1 MNHEY and CDR2 SVGAGI come from the germline V gene. The CDR3 runs to 15 residues. Deletions cut 4 bases from V and 0 bases from J, with 7 bases between. The CDR3 nucleotides read TGTGCCAGCAGTTTAGGACACTCTGGGGCCAACGTCCTGACTTTC. Translation gives CASSLGHSGANVLTF.

The V call is TRBV9, the J call TRBJ1-1, with 7 bases identical to TRBD1. With 2 bases clipped from V and 7 bases from J, the junction kept 5 bases outside the gene matches. CDR1 and CDR2 from the germline V gene are SGDLS and YYNGEE. The CDR3 runs 13 residues. For the CDR3, the DNA is TGTGCCAGCAGCGTCGGGACAGCTAATGAAGCTTTCTTT. Its translation is CASSVGTANEAFF.

The chain carries TRBV6-5 and TRBJ2-3; TRBD2 matches 13 bases. CDR3 length equals 16 residues. V dropped 4 bases and J dropped 4; count of bases not matched to a gene: 5. Germline CDR1 MNHEY, CDR2 SVGAGI. Here the CDR3 reads CASSFIGLAGADTQYF. In DNA, the CDR3 is TGTGCCAGCAGTTTCATAGGACTAGCGGGGGCAGATACGCAGTATTTT.

In its sample, this clone was seen once. The V gene is TRBV7-7, the J gene TRBJ2-1; D perhaps matches TRBD2 (7 bases). Germline loops: CDR1 SSHAT, CDR2 FNYEAQ (reference sequence). The CDR3 is made up of 13 amino acids. The V and J ends lost 5 bases and 7 bases respectively, with 12 bases between them. CDR3 sequence (DNA): TGTGCCAGCAGCCCCGGGGGGCAGAATGAGCAGTTCTTC. This codes for CASSPGGQNEQFF.

The chain links TRBV5-1 to TRBJ2-5, with TRBD1 identical over 8 bases. In germline, CDR1 is SGHRS, CDR2 YFSETQ. Losses at the gene ends were 0 bases for V and 2 bases for J; bases not matched to a gene: 3. The CDR3 covers 15 residues. CDR3 coding DNA: TGCGCCAGCAGCTTGGAGGGGACAGGTCAAGAGACCCAGTACTTC. Translation gives CASSLEGTGQETQYF.

The V call is TRBV19, the J call TRBJ1-2; D might be TRBD1 (5 bases). The germline V and J ends were trimmed by 1 base and 0 bases, with 6 bases remaining between them. This CDR3 region has 14 residues. CDR1 is LNHDA, CDR2 SQIVND, per germline (reference sequence). The CDR3 region is CASSIGGTNYGYTF. CDR3 nucleotide sequence: TGTGCCAGTAGTATAGGGGGCACTAACTATGGCTACACCTTC.

CDR3 residues: CASSLARNLQGANTGELFF. CDR3 DNA sequence: TGTGCCAGCAGCTTAGCGCGTAATCTACAGGGCGCGAACACCGGGGAGCTGTTTTTT. This chain links TRBV7-8 with TRBJ2-2; D may be TRBD1 (6 bases). Germline V gene data show CDR1 as SGHVS and CDR2 as FQNEAQ. The ends were cut back, 0 bases at V and 0 bases at J, with 17 bases in the middle. The CDR3 is 19 residues long.

The chain combines TRBV25-1 with TRBJ1-2; a weak D match, TRBD1 (5 bases). Germline CDR1 is MGHDK and CDR2 is SYGVNS. The CDR3 covers 13 residues. V lost 2 bases and J 7 bases, leaving 11 bases between the germline ends. CDR3 loop: CASSEPAGLGYTF. The CDR3 DNA is TGTGCCAGCAGTGAACCGGCAGGGCTTGGCTACACCTTC.

This chain joins TRBV7-8 and TRBJ1-4; D is uncertain. CDR1 SGHVS and CDR2 FQNEAQ come from the germline V gene. The CDR3 runs to 19 residues. Between the trimmed V and J ends, which lost 0 bases and 0 bases, there was a span of 17 bases. The CDR3 bases are TGTGCCAGCAGCTTAGCCCAAAGAATGCGCGGTACAACTAATGAAAAACTGTTTTTT. It is translated as CASSLAQRMRGTTNEKLFF.